A selection of T cell receptor beta chains follows, all from one sample in a study of TIL therapy for anti-PD-1-resistant metastatic lung cancer. The assay was immunoSEQ multiplex PCR, and TCRdb's table has in-frame clones only and misses some. The sample contains about 52,000 clones, around 79% of which appear only once. The sequenced sample was blood, obtained at baseline. All receptors derive from a woman aged 30-79 years with non-small cell lung cancer. The CDR3 runs from the conserved cysteine through the conserved F or W. D genes are given only for firm matches. Clone size is not always given. Where it is, it says once, few, many or a class for expanded clones.

V: TRBV5-1
D: TRBD1
J: TRBJ1-1
size: .
CDR3: CASSPDRPNTEAFF
DNA: TGCGCCAGCAGCCCGGACAGGCCAAACACTGAAGCTTTCTTT

V: TRBV28
D: .
J: TRBJ2-2
size: .
CDR3: CASSPSRGSSGELFF
DNA: TGTGCCAGCAGTCCCTCCAGGGGTAGCTCCGGGGAGCTGTTTTTT

V: TRBV4-2
D: .
J: TRBJ2-7
size: .
CDR3: CASSQGQLLNSYEQYF
DNA: TGTGCCAGCAGCCAAGGACAGCTCCTTAATTCCTACGAGCAGTACTTC

V: TRBV28
D: .
J: TRBJ1-4
size: .
CDR3: CASSFLGRGLFF
DNA: TGTGCCAGCAGTTTCCTGGGGAGGGGACTGTTTTTT

V: TRBV6-5
D: TRBD2
J: TRBJ2-3
size: .
CDR3: CASKPGGVTDTQYF
DNA: TGTGCCAGCAAACCGGGAGGGGTCACAGATACGCAGTATTTT

V: TRBV6-1
D: .
J: TRBJ1-6
size: .
CDR3: CASIGQYLSPLHF
DNA: TGTGCCAGCATCGGCCAGTATTTATCACCCCTCCACTTT

V: TRBV2
D: TRBD2
J: TRBJ2-7
size: .
CDR3: CATKAGGSNEQYF
DNA: TGTGCCACCAAAGCGGGGGGATCAAACGAGCAGTACTTC

V: TRBV9
D: .
J: TRBJ2-7
size: .
CDR3: CASSVEATSSYEQYF
DNA: TGTGCCAGCAGCGTAGAGGCCACCTCCTCCTACGAGCAGTACTTC

V: TRBV30
D: .
J: TRBJ1-1
size: few
CDR3: CARLRHTEAFF
DNA: TGTGCCCGACTTCGGCACACTGAAGCTTTCTTT

V: TRBV29-1
D: TRBD1
J: TRBJ1-4
size: .
CDR3: CSVEDPYSGRGHEKLFF
DNA: TGCAGCGTTGAAGATCCATACTCGGGCAGGGGGCATGAAAAACTGTTTTTT

V: TRBV7-8
D: .
J: TRBJ1-4
size: .
CDR3: CASSLLREKLFF
DNA: TGTGCCAGCTCGCTTCTCCGGGAAAAACTGTTTTTT

V: TRBV15
D: .
J: TRBJ2-7
size: .
CDR3: CATSRDGRAYEQYF
DNA: TGTGCCACCAGCAGAGATGGAAGGGCCTACGAGCAGTACTTC

V: TRBV7-9
D: .
J: TRBJ1-2
size: .
CDR3: CASSLGPDRFAIGYTF
DNA: TGTGCCAGCAGCTTAGGTCCCGACAGGTTTGCTATTGGCTACACCTTC